This T cell receptor beta chain emerged from a study of neurological immune-mediated disorders. TCRdb processed the 5' RACE reads anew with MiXCR; each CDR3 protein has one entry. This sample carries 55,000 to 70,000 distinct CDR3 sequences, approximately 10% of them seen once, and the ten largest clones take about 1.7%. The CDR3 is 13 residues long. The junction had 4 bases not matched to a gene; V was cut back by 6 bases and J by 1 base. Germline lookup yields CDR1 SGHDT and CDR2 YYEEEE. This clonotype was observed many times. The material sequenced was PBMCs. The chain links TRBV5-6 to TRBJ2-7, with TRBD1 matching 7 bases. This sequence originates from a man aged 55 to 70 in good health. The CDR3 is CASIKQGSYEQYF. As DNA, the CDR3 is TGTGCCAGCATAAAACAGGGGTCCTACGAGCAGTACTTC.